The T cell receptor (beta chain) described here comes from a study of CD8 T cells in Susac syndrome. CDR1 MNHEY and CDR2 SVGAGI come from the germline V gene. This CDR3 contains 13 residues. V shed 7 bases and J shed 2 bases, with 6 bases lying between them. CD8+ and CD4+ T cells circulating in blood were sequenced for TCR beta. When the RNA was reverse transcribed, random hexamers were used with an input of roughly 0.5 to 1 ug. MiXCR, applied by TCRdb to the immunoSEQ multiplex PCR reads, yields one record per CDR3 protein. The repertoire holds 200,000 or so distinct CDR3 sequences, with 90% to 95% as singletons.

The clonotype comes from a human donor with multiple sclerosis. The source material was CD4+ T cells from PBMCs. The chain is built from TRBV6-5 and TRBJ2-6; D unresolved. CDR3 region: CASIRAGANVLTF. The CDR3 nucleotides are TGTGCCAGCATAAGGGCTGGGGCCAACGTCCTGACTTTC.